This T cell receptor (beta chain) was identified in a study of spatial heterogeneity in lung cancer. Study-wide background: Available PBMC from follow-up, collected a median of approximately 25 months after resection, underwent sequencing.

From the 5' RACE reads, TCRdb called clonotypes with MiXCR, one entry per CDR3 protein. The profile shows 110,000 or so distinct CDR3 sequences, under 14% of them singletons. This clonotype was recorded a few times. Trimming took 6 bases from V and 8 from J, leaving 13 bases between them. Per germline, CDR1 ENHRY and CDR2 SYGVKD. The CDR3 is 12 residues long. The time point was: blood at routine non-recurrence follow-up after resection. The specimen was PBMCs, collected at follow-up. The chain uses TRBV10-3 and TRBJ1-2, with D perhaps matching TRBD1 (6 bases). The source is a female donor with early-stage non-small cell lung cancer. CDR3 DNA: TGTGCCATCAGGGAACAGGGAAGCGGCTACACCTTC. Translated: CAIREQGSGYTF.